This TCR beta chain stems from a study of cytomegalovirus exposure and HLA in healthy donors. As for this clone: Its antigen remains unknown.

Regarding the study as a whole: The study flagged approximately 180 TCR beta chains as cytomegalovirus-associated. Published work reported that the classifier diagnosed cytomegalovirus status with high specificity and sensitivity. The finding came from a later analysis; first-cohort TCR clusters tended to co-occur in the 120 or so validation repertoires.

Sequencing used immunoSEQ multiplex PCR; TCRdb keeps in-frame clones, though not all of them. There are approximately 100,000 clones in the sample; 88% occur only once, and around 2.1% lies in the top ten. What was sequenced was PBMCs. This receptor was obtained from a woman aged 18-29 years in good health and CMV-seronegative.

The CDR3 bases are TGTTCCGGGGACTCCAGGGAAGCTTTCTTT. Translating it yields CSGDSREAFF. This chain connects TRBV19 to TRBJ1-1; a weak D match, TRBD1 (5 bases). This CDR3 has 10 residues. The germline V gene encodes CDR1 LNHDA and CDR2 SQIVND (reference sequence).